The subject of this entry is one TCR beta chain. Antigen: not known. These data belong to a study of T cell responses to AZD1222 COVID-19 vaccine. This CDR3 is 15 amino acids long. The V and J ends lost 2 bases and 2 bases respectively, with 15 bases between them. Germline values: CDR1 GTSNPN, CDR2 SVGIG (reference sequence). General study findings and limits: The donors showed a predominance of white British ancestry and of females, with possible underestimation of clonal diversity. Of the AZD1222 recipients, only 5 or 6 were seropositive at baseline.

Sequencing used immunoSEQ multiplex PCR; TCRdb keeps in-frame clones, though not all of them. This table has about 77,000 clones, roughly 90% appearing once. This material consisted of peripheral blood, taken 28 days after the second AZD1222 dose. This chain links TRBV30 with TRBJ2-5, with D possibly being TRBD2 (5 bases). This sequence originates from an adult who received the AZD1222 COVID-19 vaccine. The CDR3 DNA sequence: TGTGCCTGGAGTCTCGCTAGCTCCCATCAAGAGACCCAGTACTTC. Encoded protein: CAWSLASSHQETQYF.